These 29 T cell receptor beta chains came from one sample sequenced in a study of T cell repertoires in ileal Crohn's disease. Clones were sequenced by immunoSEQ multiplex PCR, and TCRdb holds only the in-frame ones, with some missing. In the table there are 8,000 to 9,500 clones, 85% of which are singletons. Time point specified: inflamed ileum from the surgical specimen. The sequencing sample was made of ileal tissue. The receptor source for this set is an adult with Crohn's disease.

A single count supports this clone. The rearrangement joins TRBV27 to TRBJ2-2, with D possibly being TRBD2 (6 bases). V dropped 7 bases and J dropped 4 bases, with 16 bases sitting between them. This CDR3 is built from 15 residues. The germline V gene has CDR1 MNHEY and CDR2 SMNVEV (reference sequence). CDR3 sequence (DNA): TGTGCCAGCACCTCGGGTAGCGGAGGCACCGGGGAGCTGTTTTTT. Translating gives CASTSGSGGTGELFF.

This CDR3 reads CASSIDGTRPQHF. DNA of the CDR3: TGTGCCAGCAGCATTGACGGTACCAGGCCCCAGCATTTT. This chain uses TRBV7-9 with TRBJ1-5; the D is unclear. In germline, CDR1 is SEHNR, CDR2 FQNEAQ (reference sequence). The CDR3 is made up of 13 amino acids. Trimming shortened V by 5 bases and J by 9 bases, and 14 bases separated the two germline ends.

The chain carries TRBV28 and TRBJ1-4; D is unresolved. The germline V and J ends were trimmed by 2 bases and 8 bases, with 6 bases remaining between them. In germline, CDR1 is MDHEN, CDR2 SYDVKM. The CDR3 length is 12 residues. CDR3 protein: CASSLAREKLFF. DNA of the CDR3: TGTGCCAGCAGTTTAGCGAGGGAAAAACTGTTTTTT.

CDR3 DNA sequence: TGTGCCAGCAGCTTAGGGGACAGTCTTAATGAAAAACTGTTTTTT. Protein product: CASSLGDSLNEKLFF. J is TRBJ1-4 and V is TRBV7-2; 7 bases align to TRBD1. The V gene end was trimmed by 1 base and the J gene end by 4 bases; junction bases not matched to a gene: 3. Germline V CDR1 and CDR2: SGHTA, FQGNSA. The CDR3 is 15 residues long.

V and J are TRBV29-1 and TRBJ2-7, with 8 bases aligning to TRBD2. The J segment lost 7 bases and the V segment lost 4 bases, leaving 9 bases of the junction unmatched. In germline, CDR1 is SQVTM, CDR2 ANQGSEA. This CDR3 region has 13 residues. CDR3 bases: TGCAGCGTTGGACGAGCGGGAGTTGGTGAGCAGTACTTC. This gives the protein CSVGRAGVGEQYF.

This chain uses TRBV30 with TRBJ1-6, with 7 bases matching TRBD1. The CDR3 has 13 amino acids. V was clipped by 3 bases and J by 7 bases; unmatched bases: 3. CDR1 is GTSNPN and CDR2 is SVGIG in the germline V gene (reference sequence). CDR3 sequence (DNA): TGTGCCTGGAGCACACAGGGGAATTCACCCCTCCACTTT. This encodes CAWSTQGNSPLHF.

V and J are TRBV28 and TRBJ1-1, with 10 positions matching TRBD1. Germline loops: CDR1 MDHEN, CDR2 SYDVKM. The CDR3 covers 16 residues. Germline trimming cut 2 bases from V and 10 bases from J; bases unmatched to any gene: 13. The CDR3 sequence: CASSLGQGVVYLGAFF. The CDR3 coding sequence is TGTGCCAGCAGTTTAGGACAGGGGGTTGTGTATTTGGGAGCTTTCTTT.

Concerning this clone: This specimen includes other DNA sequences encoding the same CDR3. This rearrangement joins TRBV28 to TRBJ2-3; D is possibly TRBD1 or TRBD2 (5 bases each). The V gene's germline CDR1 is MDHEN and CDR2 SYDVKM. This CDR3 comprises 17 residues. V was clipped by 2 bases and J by 6 bases, with 21 bases between them. The chain's CDR3 is CASSLLGGGIGPDTQYF. The CDR3 DNA reads TGTGCCAGCAGTTTACTAGGTGGGGGAATCGGTCCCGATACGCAGTATTTT. The full variable domain, rest sourced from reference TRBV28 and TRBJ2-3, is DVKVTQSSRYLVKRTGEKVFLECVQDMDHENMFWYRQDPGLGLRLIYFSYDVKMKEKGDIPEGYSVSREKKERFSLILESASTNQTSMYLCASSLLGGGIGPDTQYFGPGTRLTVL.

This chain uses TRBV1 with TRBJ1-3; TRBD1, as called in the table, went unchecked against the DNA. TRBV1 is shown as a pseudogene. The CDR3 is made up of 19 amino acids. CDR3 protein: CTSSQVRAGGRSLRNTIYF. Written as DNA, the CDR3 is TGCACCAGCAGCCAAGTAAGGGCAGGGGGTCGAAGTTTGAGAAACACCATATATTTT.

J is TRBJ1-4 and V is TRBV4-3; D is ambiguous. Trimming cost V 1 base and J 8 bases, with 8 bases left between them. CDR3 length equals 13 residues. Germline CDR1 is LGHNA and CDR2 is YSLEER. CDR3 sequence reads: CASSQGQAEKLFF. As DNA, the CDR3 is TGCGCCAGCAGCCAAGGGCAGGCCGAAAAACTGTTTTTT.

The gene calls are TRBV5-5 and TRBJ1-1, with 7 bases lining up with TRBD1. Losses at the gene ends were 0 bases for V and 2 bases for J; bases not matched to a gene: 7. The germline CDR1 and CDR2 sequences are SGHKS and YYEKEE (reference sequence). The CDR3 loop spans 16 amino acids. CDR3 amino acids: CASSLAWTGINTEAFF. The DNA for the CDR3 is TGTGCCAGCAGCTTGGCCTGGACAGGAATTAACACTGAAGCTTTCTTT. The variable domain in full, with the rest retrieved from reference TRBV5-5 and TRBJ1-1, is DAGVTQSPTHLIKTRGQQVTLRCSPISGHKSVSWYQQVLGQGPQFIFQYYEKEERGRGNFPDRFSARQFPNYSSELNVNALLLGDSALYLCASSLAWTGINTEAFFGQGTRLTVV.

The J gene is TRBJ1-1, the V gene TRBV6-5; D remains unclear. The CDR3 has 16 residues. Looked up from germline, CDR1 is MNHEY and CDR2 is SVGAGI. V lost 0 bases and J 3 bases, leaving 14 bases between the germline ends. CDR3 in DNA: TGTGCCAGCAGTTACTCCTTAGACGTGCCGCACACTGAAGCTTTCTTT. Protein sequence: CASSYSLDVPHTEAFF.

CDR3: CASSEASGGRNEQFF. CDR3 in DNA: TGTGCCAGCAGTGAGGCTAGCGGGGGGAGGAATGAGCAGTTCTTC. This rearrangement joins TRBV2 to TRBJ2-1, with 11 bases lining up with TRBD2. With V trimmed by 3 bases and J by 7 bases, 5 bases remained unmatched. The CDR3 length is 15 residues. CDR1 is SNHLY and CDR2 is FYNNEI in the germline V gene.

V usage is TRBV7-8 and J usage is TRBJ2-3; either TRBD1 or TRBD2 may supply D (6 bases each). The CDR3 loop spans 14 amino acids. V lost 1 base and J lost 3, with 8 bases in between. From germline, CDR1 is SGHVS and CDR2 FQNEAQ. The DNA of the CDR3 is TGTGCCAGCAGCTTAGAAGGGGGGACAGATACGCAGTATTTT. This codes for CASSLEGGTDTQYF.

The J gene is TRBJ1-1, the V gene TRBV18; D might be TRBD1 (5 bases). CDR3 length: 15 residues. With 1 base removed from V and 2 bases from J, the gap between germline ends came to 11 bases. Germline CDR1 reads KGHSH; CDR2 reads LQKENI. The CDR3 bases are TGTGCCAGCTCACCACTATCGACAGTAAACACTGAAGCTTTCTTT. Its translation: CASSPLSTVNTEAFF.

The J gene is TRBJ2-7, the V gene TRBV7-8; TRBD1 agrees at 8 bases. With 6 bases clipped from V and 5 bases from J, the junction kept 12 bases outside the gene matches. This CDR3 has 15 amino acids. CDR1 is SGHVS, CDR2 FQNEAQ, per germline. The CDR3 bases are TGTGCCAGCAGGATTTACGGGACAGGTGGCAACGAGCAGTACTTC. It codes for CASRIYGTGGNEQYF.

V usage is TRBV6-4 and J usage is TRBJ1-5, with a tentative D call TRBD1 (6 bases). V was shortened by 3 bases and J by 1 base, with 13 bases between the two germline ends. CDR3 size: 16 residues. Per germline, CDR1 MRHNA and CDR2 SNTAGT. CDR3 bases: TGTGCCAGCAGTGAGGGGGCAGGGGAAAGCAATCAGCCCCAGCATTTT. Its protein product is CASSEGAGESNQPQHF.

This chain links TRBV30 with TRBJ1-1; no clear D. Trimming removed 0 bases from V and 4 bases from J, with 12 bases in between. This CDR3 has 14 residues. The V gene's germline CDR1 is GTSNPN and CDR2 SVGIG (reference sequence). CDR3 bases: TGTGCCTGGAGTGTGCCCGAAGGTAGCACTGAAGCTTTCTTT. Protein: CAWSVPEGSTEAFF.

The chain is built from TRBV11-1 and TRBJ1-1; D is ambiguous. Germline lookup yields CDR1 SGHAT and CDR2 FQDESV (reference sequence). The CDR3 covers 13 residues. The V gene lost 1 base and the J gene lost 2 bases, with 5 bases spanning the gap. CDR3 nucleotide sequence: TGTGCCAGCAGCTTAGGAAGTAACACTGAAGCTTTCTTT. Translated: CASSLGSNTEAFF.

The genes are TRBV6-1 and TRBJ1-4; weak D call: TRBD1 (6 bases). Germline CDR1 and CDR2: MNHNS and SASEGT. This CDR3 comprises 14 residues. V shed 8 bases and J shed 3 bases, with 13 bases lying between them. This CDR3 reads CASVSGAANEKLFF. Written as DNA, the CDR3 is TGTGCCAGCGTATCAGGGGCGGCTAATGAAAAACTGTTTTTT.

The chain combines TRBV30 with TRBJ2-2, with TRBD1 matching 9 bases. The CDR3 extends over 19 amino acids. V lost 0 bases and J lost 1; bases outside the gene matches: 12. Germline CDR1 GTSNPN, CDR2 SVGIG (reference sequence). CDR3 nucleotides: TGTGCCTGGAGTGTTGTGACAGGGGGGTCAGGATGGAACACCGGGGAGCTGTTTTTT. Amino acids: CAWSVVTGGSGWNTGELFF.

The J gene is TRBJ2-3, the V gene TRBV4-2; maybe TRBD2 (7 bases). V gave up 3 bases and J gave up 4 bases, with 26 bases separating them. Germline V gene lookup returns CDR1 LGHNA and CDR2 YNFKEQ. The CDR3 extends over 19 amino acids. The CDR3 loop is CASSQVPGASGGWADTQYF. CDR3 nucleotide sequence: TGTGCCAGCAGCCAGGTCCCGGGGGCTAGCGGAGGGTGGGCAGATACGCAGTATTTT.

The CDR3 bases are TGTGCCAGTAGTATAGTCGGACAGGGGCCCTACGAGCAGTACTTC. This encodes CASSIVGQGPYEQYF. The J gene is TRBJ2-7, the V gene TRBV19, with 9 bases aligning to TRBD1. With 1 base clipped from V and 2 bases from J, the junction kept 3 bases outside the gene matches. The germline gives CDR1 LNHDA, CDR2 SQIVND (reference sequence). The CDR3 is made up of 15 amino acids.

Judged by abundance, this clone is large. This chain joins TRBV7-2 and TRBJ1-1; the D gene is possibly TRBD1 (5 bases). Germline CDR1 reads SGHTA; CDR2 reads FQGNSA. The CDR3 has 15 amino acids. Trimming removed 3 bases at V and 5 bases at J, with 16 bases between. CDR3 sequence: CASSFDYLQGTEAFF. DNA for the CDR3: TGTGCCAGCAGCTTCGACTATTTGCAGGGTACTGAAGCTTTCTTT.

This clone is classed as medium-sized (0.01 to 0.1%). The V call is TRBV30, the J call TRBJ1-2; D gene uncertain. Germline CDR1 and CDR2: GTSNPN and SVGIG (reference sequence). The CDR3 has 11 residues. V shed 2 bases and J shed 3 bases, with 4 bases lying between them. CDR3 bases: TGTGCCTGGAGTCTGGACTATGGCTACACCTTC. It specifies CAWSLDYGYTF.

This chain joins TRBV6-6 and TRBJ2-1; D is tentatively TRBD1 or TRBD2 (6 bases each). The CDR3 runs 12 residues. CDR1 is MNHNY and CDR2 is SVGAGI in the germline V gene (reference sequence). V shed 2 bases and J shed 9 bases, with 8 bases lying between them. CDR3 DNA: TGTGCCAGCAGTTACAGGGGGGCTGAGCAGTTCTTC. Translating gives CASSYRGAEQFF.

This chain uses TRBV9 with TRBJ1-6; the D is unclear. V lost 3 bases and J lost 3, with 19 bases in between. Per the germline V gene, CDR1 is SGDLS and CDR2 is YYNGEE. The CDR3 loop spans 18 amino acids. The CDR3 sequence: CASSDRTPGDVYNSPLHF. CDR3 nucleotides: TGTGCCAGCAGCGACAGAACCCCCGGGGATGTCTATAATTCACCCCTCCACTTT.

The chain has TRBV18 and TRBJ1-6, with D unclear. The germline V gene encodes CDR1 KGHSH and CDR2 LQKENI. The CDR3 contains 15 residues. Trimming stripped 3 bases from V and 6 bases from J, with 12 bases between. CDR3 bases: TGTGCCAGCTCACCCGGGGAGTGGGCTAATTCACCCCTCCACTTT. Protein product: CASSPGEWANSPLHF.

The chain recombines TRBV9 with TRBJ2-3; 7 bases match TRBD2. The CDR3 length is 13 residues. Germline V gene sequence: CDR1 SGDLS, CDR2 YYNGEE. With 3 bases clipped from V and 4 bases from J, the junction kept 2 bases outside the gene matches. The CDR3 nucleotides are TGTGCCAGCAGCGCGGGACTATCAGATACGCAGTATTTT. Residues: CASSAGLSDTQYF. Based on the CDR3 plus reference TRBV9 and TRBJ2-3, the full variable domain is DSGVTQTPKHLITATGQRVTLRCSPRSGDLSVYWYQQSLDQGLQFLIQYYNGEERAKGNILERFSAQQFPDLHSELNLSSLELGDSALYFCASSAGLSDTQYFGPGTRLTVL.